These T cell receptor beta chains were read from a single sample in a study of T-cell memory formation after mild COVID-19. A single record per CDR3 protein comes from TCRdb applying MiXCR to the 5' RACE reads. The sample lists 500,000 to 600,000 distinct CDR3 sequences; more than 15% were seen once. Sequencing was carried out using PBMCs or a T cell subset sorted from them (not recorded which). All receptors derive from an adult woman who had mild COVID-19 (a few samples of this study predate the infection). Cell type and time point are not known. The CDR3 runs from the conserved cysteine through the conserved F or W. The order of the fields is clone size, V gene, D gene, J gene, CDR3 DNA, CDR3 protein. The D gene is left open where the match is weak. The size entry is marked missing in some rows and otherwise reads once, few, many or a size class.

size: few
V: TRBV18
D: .
J: TRBJ2-5
DNA: TGTGCCAGCTCACCAATCGGGGAGACCCAGTACTTC
CDR3: CASSPIGETQYF

size: few
V: TRBV10-3
D: TRBD2
J: TRBJ2-7
DNA: TGTGCCATCAGCAGACTAGCGGGAGGGGGCGAGCAGTACTTC
CDR3: CAISRLAGGGEQYF

size: .
V: TRBV20-1
D: TRBD2
J: TRBJ2-7
DNA: TGCAGTGCTAGTCGGGGTACACTAGCGGGCTACGAGCAGTACTTC
CDR3: CSASRGTLAGYEQYF

size: .
V: TRBV2
D: .
J: TRBJ2-7
DNA: TGTGCCAGCAGGTTGGATCCTTACGAGCAGTACTTC
CDR3: CASRLDPYEQYF

size: few
V: TRBV6-5
D: TRBD1
J: TRBJ2-3
DNA: TGTGCCAGCGTCCGCGACAGGGGTGGCACAGATACGCAGTATTTT
CDR3: CASVRDRGGTDTQYF

size: .
V: TRBV12-3/TRBV12-4
D: TRBD2
J: TRBJ2-7
DNA: TGTGCCAGCAGTTTATTTGGGACTAGCGGGAGTTTCGCCTACGAGCAGTACTTC
CDR3: CASSLFGTSGSFAYEQYF

size: .
V: TRBV7-6
D: TRBD2
J: TRBJ2-1
DNA: TGTGCCAGCAGCTTAGCTAGCGGGGGTCCTAGCTCCTACAATGAGCAGTTCTTC
CDR3: CASSLASGGPSSYNEQFF

size: .
V: TRBV6-4
D: .
J: TRBJ1-6
DNA: TGTGCCAGCAGTGTAGTCGTTAATTCACCCCTCCACTTT
CDR3: CASSVVVNSPLHF

size: .
V: TRBV19
D: TRBD1
J: TRBJ2-1
DNA: TGTGCCAGTAAGGGACAGGGGGTTCATGAGCAGTTCTTC
CDR3: CASKGQGVHEQFF

size: few
V: TRBV5-5
D: .
J: TRBJ2-1
DNA: TGTGCCAGCAGCTTGGGATCGGTTATCGGGAGTCAGGGCAATGAGCAGTTCTTC
CDR3: CASSLGSVIGSQGNEQFF

size: few
V: TRBV19
D: TRBD2
J: TRBJ2-5
DNA: TGTGCCAGTAGTATGTCGCTAGCGGGAGAAGAGACCCAGTACTTC
CDR3: CASSMSLAGEETQYF

size: .
V: TRBV7-3
D: .
J: TRBJ2-3
DNA: TGTGCCAGCAGCAAGGAGGGCAGCACAGATACGCAGTATTTT
CDR3: CASSKEGSTDTQYF

size: .
V: TRBV7-9
D: TRBD1
J: TRBJ1-1
DNA: TGTGCCAGCAGTCCTGTCAGGGGGGGTGGGAACACTGAAGCTTTCTTT
CDR3: CASSPVRGGGNTEAFF

size: .
V: TRBV7-8
D: TRBD2
J: TRBJ2-5
DNA: TGTGCCAGCAGCTTAGTCCTCGGGGGAGGGGAGACCCAGTACTTC
CDR3: CASSLVLGGGETQYF

size: .
V: TRBV5-1
D: TRBD1
J: TRBJ1-1
DNA: TGCGCCAGCAGCCCCGGGGGGACAGGGGGTACTGAAGCTTTCTTT
CDR3: CASSPGGTGGTEAFF

size: .
V: TRBV20-1
D: TRBD2
J: TRBJ2-1
DNA: TGCAGTGCTAGAGGAGCCGGGACTAGCGGGATAAATGAGCAGTTCTTC
CDR3: CSARGAGTSGINEQFF

size: .
V: TRBV30
D: .
J: TRBJ2-7
DNA: TGTGCCTGGAGTGTAGAAGGTTACGAGCAGTACTTC
CDR3: CAWSVEGYEQYF

size: .
V: TRBV24-1
D: TRBD1
J: TRBJ1-1
DNA: TGTGCCACCTCCGGGACAGGCCTGAACACTGAAGCTTTCTTT
CDR3: CATSGTGLNTEAFF

size: .
V: TRBV5-1
D: TRBD2
J: TRBJ2-2
DNA: TGCGCCAGCAGCTACTCGGGAGGGCTCACCGGGGAGCTGTTTTTT
CDR3: CASSYSGGLTGELFF

size: .
V: TRBV19
D: TRBD1
J: TRBJ1-2
DNA: TGTGCCAGTAGTAGAGGACAGGGGTATAACCATGGCTACACCTTC
CDR3: CASSRGQGYNHGYTF

size: .
V: TRBV5-8
D: .
J: TRBJ1-5
DNA: TGTGCCAGCAGCCGCAGGGATCGCAATCAGCCCCAGCATTTT
CDR3: CASSRRDRNQPQHF

size: few
V: TRBV7-8
D: TRBD2
J: TRBJ2-2
DNA: TGTGCCAGCAGCTTGGTGTGGACTAGCGGGAACCCCGGGGAGCTGTTTTTT
CDR3: CASSLVWTSGNPGELFF

size: .
V: TRBV5-5
D: .
J: TRBJ2-7
DNA: TGTGCCAGCAGCTTAAGGGCGATCGACGAGCAGTACTTC
CDR3: CASSLRAIDEQYF

size: many
V: TRBV6-5
D: TRBD1
J: TRBJ1-3
DNA: TGTGCCAGCAGTTACTCAGGGACAGCCTACTCTGGAAACACCATATATTTT
CDR3: CASSYSGTAYSGNTIYF

size: few
V: TRBV30
D: TRBD1
J: TRBJ1-1
DNA: TGTGCCTGGAGGAAACAGGGGGTCACTGAAGCTTTCTTT
CDR3: CAWRKQGVTEAFF

size: few
V: TRBV7-6
D: TRBD2
J: TRBJ2-3
DNA: TGTGCCAGCAGCACAGGCCCCGGACTAGCGGTTTTGGATACGCAGTATTTT
CDR3: CASSTGPGLAVLDTQYF

size: .
V: TRBV4-3
D: TRBD2
J: TRBJ2-1
DNA: TGCGCCAGCAGCCAAGGTTGGCGGGAGATTGAGCAGTTCTTC
CDR3: CASSQGWREIEQFF

size: few
V: TRBV30
D: .
J: TRBJ2-1
DNA: TGTGCCTGGAGTCGAGACGGGAGCAATGAGCAGTTCTTC
CDR3: CAWSRDGSNEQFF

size: .
V: TRBV13
D: .
J: TRBJ2-7
DNA: TGTGCCAGCAGCCTCACCCCGACTTGGGACGGGCAGTACTTC
CDR3: CASSLTPTWDGQYF

size: few
V: TRBV7-9
D: .
J: TRBJ1-2
DNA: TGTGCCAGCAGCGCCGGAGGGGGAGTGGAGGGCTACACCTTC
CDR3: CASSAGGGVEGYTF

size: .
V: TRBV5-6
D: TRBD1
J: TRBJ1-1
DNA: TGTGCCAGCAGCCCGGGGACAGGAGGTGCTGAAGCTTTCTTT
CDR3: CASSPGTGGAEAFF

size: few
V: TRBV5-6
D: .
J: TRBJ1-2
DNA: TGTGCCAGCAGCTTGTCGGTCGTGAGCTACACCTTC
CDR3: CASSLSVVSYTF

size: few
V: TRBV7-9
D: .
J: TRBJ2-7
DNA: TGTGCCAGCAGCTTAGCGGTGGGACCGAACGAGCAGTACTTC
CDR3: CASSLAVGPNEQYF

size: .
V: TRBV27
D: TRBD1
J: TRBJ2-7
DNA: TGTGCCAGCAGTTATCCCGGGACAGGTTTACGCGAGCAGTACTTC
CDR3: CASSYPGTGLREQYF

size: few
V: TRBV5-1
D: TRBD2
J: TRBJ2-1
DNA: TGCGCCAGCGGGACTAGCGGGTACAATGAGCAGTTCTTC
CDR3: CASGTSGYNEQFF

size: .
V: TRBV12-3/TRBV12-4
D: .
J: TRBJ2-5
DNA: TGTGCCAGCAGTCGCTACGGTCCCCAAGAGACCCAGTACTTC
CDR3: CASSRYGPQETQYF

size: .
V: TRBV4-2
D: TRBD2
J: TRBJ2-3
DNA: TGTGCCAGCAGCCCTAGCGGGGGCTCCTTCGGGGGAGATACGCAGTATTTT
CDR3: CASSPSGGSFGGDTQYF

size: many
V: TRBV5-1
D: .
J: TRBJ2-5
DNA: TGCGCCAGCAGCACCGGGAGTCAAGAGACCCAGTACTTC
CDR3: CASSTGSQETQYF

size: few
V: TRBV5-1
D: TRBD2
J: TRBJ2-1
DNA: TGCGCCAGCAGACTAGCGGGGGAAGCCTACAATGAGCAGTTCTTC
CDR3: CASRLAGEAYNEQFF

size: few
V: TRBV21-1
D: .
J: TRBJ2-5
DNA: TGTGCCAGCAGCAAACCCACCCCGAACCAAGAGACCCAGTACTTC
CDR3: CASSKPTPNQETQYF

size: .
V: TRBV24-1
D: .
J: TRBJ1-5
DNA: TGTGCCACCAGTGCTGCAGGGGTTGGCAATCAGCCCCAGCATTTT
CDR3: CATSAAGVGNQPQHF

size: few
V: TRBV7-8
D: .
J: TRBJ1-1
DNA: TGTGCCAGCAGCTTAAACCTCAGGACCGGGACTGAAGCTTTCTTT
CDR3: CASSLNLRTGTEAFF

size: few
V: TRBV12-3/TRBV12-4
D: .
J: TRBJ2-5
DNA: TGTGCCAGCAGTTTAGACAGATCCCAAGAGACCCAGTACTTC
CDR3: CASSLDRSQETQYF

size: .
V: TRBV19
D: .
J: TRBJ2-2
DNA: TGTGCCAGTACATACACCGGGGAGCTGTTTTTT
CDR3: CASTYTGELFF

size: few
V: TRBV29-1
D: TRBD2
J: TRBJ2-2
DNA: TGCAGCGTTGAAGACCCGTGGGAGGGCCTCCCCGGGGAGCTGTTTTTT
CDR3: CSVEDPWEGLPGELFF

size: .
V: TRBV27
D: .
J: TRBJ1-5
DNA: TGTGCCAGCAGCCTAGGGGTTTGGGACAATCAGCCCCAGCATTTT
CDR3: CASSLGVWDNQPQHF

size: .
V: TRBV12-3/TRBV12-4
D: TRBD1
J: TRBJ1-6
DNA: TGTGCCAGCGAGGGACAGGGAGATTCACCCCTCCACTTT
CDR3: CASEGQGDSPLHF

size: few
V: TRBV7-7
D: TRBD1
J: TRBJ2-1
DNA: TGTGCTAGCAGCGCGGGACAGGGTCTCGACAATGAGCAGTTCTTC
CDR3: CASSAGQGLDNEQFF

size: once
V: TRBV19
D: .
J: TRBJ2-7
DNA: TGTGCCAGTAGTATAGTGGCACCATCTACCCACGAGCAGTACTTC
CDR3: CASSIVAPSTHEQYF

size: few
V: TRBV30
D: .
J: TRBJ2-7
DNA: TGTGCCTGGAGTGTTTACAGGGAGGCCTACGAGCAGTACTTC
CDR3: CAWSVYREAYEQYF

size: few
V: TRBV24-1
D: .
J: TRBJ1-5
DNA: TGTGCCACCAGTGATTCCCAACGGACGGGTCAGCCCCAGCATTTT
CDR3: CATSDSQRTGQPQHF

size: .
V: TRBV7-9
D: .
J: TRBJ2-7
DNA: TGTGCCAGCAGCCCCAGGGGCGTCGGATCCTACGAGCAGTACTTC
CDR3: CASSPRGVGSYEQYF

size: few
V: TRBV30
D: .
J: TRBJ2-3
DNA: TGTGCATCTACGGGTGGGGCGAGGGCAGATACGCAGTATTTT
CDR3: CASTGGARADTQYF

size: .
V: TRBV3-1
D: TRBD1
J: TRBJ1-1
DNA: TGTGCCAGCAGACTCGGGACAGGGGACCTGAACACTGAAGCTTTCTTT
CDR3: CASRLGTGDLNTEAFF

size: .
V: TRBV7-2
D: .
J: TRBJ2-1
DNA: TGTGCCAGCAGCTTAGGCCCTGCAGGGGCTGGTGAGCAGTTCTTC
CDR3: CASSLGPAGAGEQFF

size: .
V: TRBV24-1
D: .
J: TRBJ2-5
DNA: TGTGCCACCAGTGAGGGGGGACAGTACCAAGAGACCCAGTACTTC
CDR3: CATSEGGQYQETQYF

size: few
V: TRBV30
D: .
J: TRBJ2-4
DNA: TGTGCACGTTCGTCCAAAAACATTCAGTACTTC
CDR3: CARSSKNIQYF

size: few
V: TRBV5-4
D: .
J: TRBJ2-1
DNA: TGTGCCAGCAGCTACAAGGAGGGTGGGGGCTATGAGCAGTTCTTC
CDR3: CASSYKEGGGYEQFF

size: few
V: TRBV29-1
D: .
J: TRBJ1-4
DNA: TGCAGCGTTTCTCGCGGGTCAGCTAATGAAAAACTGTTTTTT
CDR3: CSVSRGSANEKLFF

size: .
V: TRBV27
D: .
J: TRBJ1-4
DNA: TGTGCCAGCAGTTTATTGACTTCCAGGGGTCCCGGGTGGCGGAAGGAAAAACTGTTTTTT
CDR3: CASSLLTSRGPGWRKEKLFF